The rows below give T cell receptor beta chains drawn from one sample of a study of cytomegalovirus exposure and HLA in healthy donors. Assay: immunoSEQ multiplex PCR; the TCRdb copy retains only in-frame clones and omits some. In the table there are 150,000 to 200,000 clones, around 78% of which are singletons. The sequencing input was PBMCs. The receptors originated from a woman between 25 and 40 years old in good health and CMV-seropositive. The CDR3 runs from the conserved cysteine through the conserved F or W. A D gene is named only where the DNA matches it firmly. Some rows mark clone size as missing; the rest say once, few, many or name a class of expanded clone.

D	J	size	V	DNA	CDR3
-	TRBJ2-3	-	TRBV21-1	TGTGCCAGCTACCCCCCGGGACAGGGGACAGATACGCAGTATTTT	CASYPPGQGTDTQYF
-	TRBJ1-1	-	TRBV7-2	TGTGCCAGCAGCTTAAGGAGGGGCGCGGGATCCACTGAAGCTTTCTTT	CASSLRRGAGSTEAFF
-	TRBJ2-5	-	TRBV2	TGTGCCAGCGTATACGGCGGGGGCCTCCAAGAGACCCAGTACTTC	CASVYGGGLQETQYF
-	TRBJ2-1	-	TRBV29-1	TGCAGCGTTGAAAGGCCAGGTTGGGGTAAGGGGATTCAGTTCTTC	CSVERPGWGKGIQFF
-	TRBJ2-7	few	TRBV5-1	TGCGCCAGCTCGAACGGGAATCCTCTCGAGCAGTACTTC	CASSNGNPLEQYF
-	TRBJ2-2	-	TRBV5-1	TGCGCCAGCAGCTTGGCCTCGAACACCGGGGAGCTGTTTTTT	CASSLASNTGELFF
TRBD1	TRBJ1-1	few	TRBV19	TGTGCCAGTAGTATAGGAGGGGGCTCCGACACTGAAGCTTTCTTT	CASSIGGGSDTEAFF
-	TRBJ2-1	-	TRBV4-3	TGCGCCAGCAGCTACTCTCTTTTCAATGAGCAGTTCTTC	CASSYSLFNEQFF
-	TRBJ2-7	few	TRBV27	TGTGCCAGCAGTTATTCCGGGACTGGTCTTTCCTACGAGCAGTACTTC	CASSYSGTGLSYEQYF
TRBD1	TRBJ2-7	-	TRBV6-6	TGTGCCAGCAGGGCAGGGGGAACTTACGAGCAGTACTTC	CASRAGGTYEQYF
TRBD1	TRBJ1-2	-	TRBV7-6	TGTGCCAGCAGCCCCGGGGACAGGGCTGGCTACACCTTC	CASSPGDRAGYTF
TRBD1	TRBJ2-5	-	TRBV18	TGTGCCAGCTCACCACCTGGACAGGGAGGCGAGACCCAGTACTTC	CASSPPGQGGETQYF
TRBD1	TRBJ1-1	-	TRBV19	TGTGCCAGTAGTCGGGACAGGAACACTGAAGCTTTCTTT	CASSRDRNTEAFF
-	TRBJ2-3	-	TRBV18	TGTGCCAGCTCACGGGAAGACGGGGGCACAGATACGCAGTATTTT	CASSREDGGTDTQYF
-	TRBJ1-2	once	TRBV28	TGTGCCAGCAGTTTAACACGGGGAGGCTACACCTTC	CASSLTRGGYTF
-	TRBJ2-2	-	TRBV2	TGTGCCAGCGACGGAGCGAACACCGGGGAGCTGTTTTTT	CASDGANTGELFF
-	TRBJ2-3	-	TRBV2	TGTGCCAGCAGTGGGGGACTTAGCACAGATACGCAGTATTTT	CASSGGLSTDTQYF
-	TRBJ1-6	few	TRBV6-5	TGTGCCAGCAGTTATGGTCAGGCCCATAATTCACCCCTCCACTTT	CASSYGQAHNSPLHF
-	TRBJ2-3	-	TRBV2	TGTGCCAGCAGTGATCGGCAGTTGAGGGTTACGCAGTATTTT	CASSDRQLRVTQYF
TRBD1	TRBJ1-6	-	TRBV10-3	TGTGCCACCAGGACAGGGACGGGTAATTCACCCCTCCACTTT	CATRTGTGNSPLHF
-	TRBJ1-2	-	TRBV19	TGTGCCAGTAGTATAGGGCGGAATTTCTATGGCTACACCTTC	CASSIGRNFYGYTF
-	TRBJ2-7	-	TRBV27	TGTGCCAGCAGTTTATCCTCCGGGACACACAAACAGCCTTACGAGCAGTACTTC	CASSLSSGTHKQPYEQYF
-	TRBJ2-3	few	TRBV6-5	TGTGCCAGCAGGCGTATTCGGGACACAGATACGCAGTATTTT	CASRRIRDTDTQYF
-	TRBJ1-3	few	TRBV14	TGTGCCAGCAGCCGGGCCCTCTCTGGAAACACCATATATTTT	CASSRALSGNTIYF
TRBD2	TRBJ2-1	-	TRBV5-1	TGCGCCAGCAGCTTGAGCGGGACTCCCCAAGGGTCGGAGCAGTTCTTC	CASSLSGTPQGSEQFF
TRBD1	TRBJ1-5	few	TRBV28	TGTGCCAGCACCTCACAGGGGGCGAGTCAGCCCCAGCATTTT	CASTSQGASQPQHF
TRBD1	TRBJ1-1	-	TRBV30	TGTGCCTGGGCCGGGACAGTGAGATATGTTTTCACTGAAGCTTTCTTT	CAWAGTVRYVFTEAFF
-	TRBJ2-3	-	TRBV28	TGTGCCAGCAGTTTAGGGCAGGACACAGATACGCAGTATTTT	CASSLGQDTDTQYF
TRBD1	TRBJ2-2	-	TRBV6-5	TGTGCCAGCAGTCCGGGACAGGGCACCGGGGAGCTGTTTTTT	CASSPGQGTGELFF
-	TRBJ2-7	few	TRBV19	TGTGCCAGTAGTCACCGGGGTATTAGGAACTACGAGCAGTACTTC	CASSHRGIRNYEQYF
-	TRBJ2-5	-	TRBV18	TGTGCCAGCTCACCCTCAGGTCAAGAGACCCAGTACTTC	CASSPSGQETQYF
-	TRBJ2-4	-	TRBV28	TGTGCCAGCAGTACCTCGCCGGGGAAAAACATTCAGTACTTC	CASSTSPGKNIQYF
-	TRBJ2-3	-	TRBV18	TGTGCCAGCTCACTTCAAAACACAGATACGCAGTATTTT	CASSLQNTDTQYF
-	TRBJ2-7	-	TRBV2	TGTGCCAGCAGTAATAGCAAATCCTACGAGCAGTACTTC	CASSNSKSYEQYF
TRBD2	TRBJ2-5	few	TRBV27	TGTGCCAGCAGTTTGAACGGGGGGGCGCAGTACTTC	CASSLNGGAQYF
-	TRBJ2-5	once	TRBV6-1	TGTGCCAGCAGTAGTCCCGGGTGGCAGTCGTACTTC	CASSSPGWQSYF
-	TRBJ1-1	-	TRBV7-2	TGTGCCAGCAGCCCAAACCCCCTCAGGAACACTGAAGCTTTCTTT	CASSPNPLRNTEAFF
TRBD2	TRBJ2-2	few	TRBV9	TGTGCCAGCAGAGGTAGCGGGACGAACACCGGGGAGCTGTTTTTT	CASRGSGTNTGELFF
TRBD2	TRBJ2-5	-	TRBV27	TGTGCCAGCAGCCTAGTAGGAGCGGGGCTGCAAGAGACCCAGTACTTC	CASSLVGAGLQETQYF
TRBD2	TRBJ2-7	-	TRBV29-1	TGCAGCGTCACCGGACTAGCGGGAGCAGATGAGCAGTACTTC	CSVTGLAGADEQYF
TRBD1	TRBJ1-1	-	TRBV28	TGTGCCAGCAGGGGGACAGTTGGGAGTGAAGCTTTCTTT	CASRGTVGSEAFF
-	TRBJ2-2	few	TRBV27	TGTGCCAGCAGTTTATCGGGGGGATACGACACCGGGGAGCTGTTTTTT	CASSLSGGYDTGELFF
-	TRBJ2-7	-	TRBV2	TGTGCCAGCAGTGAAAGGGGCAGGGAGGTTTCTGGCGACGAGCAGTACTTC	CASSERGREVSGDEQYF
TRBD1	TRBJ2-1	once	TRBV5-5	TGTGCCAGCAGCCCCTGGACAGGGAGCTACAATGAGCAGTTCTTC	CASSPWTGSYNEQFF
-	TRBJ2-7	-	TRBV11-2	TGTGCCAGCAGCCTAGGGACGGGAAACTACGAGCAGTACTTC	CASSLGTGNYEQYF
TRBD1	TRBJ1-5	-	TRBV27	TGTGCCAGCCGGTTCAGGGGGTTCAATCAGCCCCAGCATTTT	CASRFRGFNQPQHF
-	TRBJ1-1	-	TRBV14	TGTGCCAGCAGCCATCCCCTGGAGGGAAGAGGGGAAGCTTTCTTT	CASSHPLEGRGEAFF
TRBD2	TRBJ2-2	-	TRBV5-1	TGCGCCAGCAGCTTGGACGCCGGGGGGACGATCACCGGGGAGCTGTTTTTT	CASSLDAGGTITGELFF
-	TRBJ1-6	-	TRBV5-1	TGCGCCAGCAGCTTGGGCTTTACGGGTAATTCACCCCTCCACTTT	CASSLGFTGNSPLHF
TRBD2	TRBJ2-2	-	TRBV10-1	TGCGCCAGCAGTGAATCGGGACTAGCGGGAGCGACGAACACCGGGGAGCTGTTTTTT	CASSESGLAGATNTGELFF
TRBD2	TRBJ2-3	-	TRBV9	TGTGCCAGCTCCCCGGGGGGGGAGGGCACAGATACGCAGTATTTT	CASSPGGEGTDTQYF
-	TRBJ1-2	-	TRBV27	TGTGCCAGCAGTCCCACTGGCTATGGCTACACCTTC	CASSPTGYGYTF
TRBD2	TRBJ2-2	-	TRBV9	TGTGCCAGCAGTCCCAGCGGGAGCGGCACCGGGGAGCTGTTTTTT	CASSPSGSGTGELFF
-	TRBJ2-6	few	TRBV27	TGTGCCAGCAGTTTATCATCGGTACCTGGGGCCAACGTCCTGACTTTC	CASSLSSVPGANVLTF
TRBD1	TRBJ2-5	-	TRBV6-5	TGTGCCACCCAGCTCACGATAACAGGGGGGGAGACCCAGTACTTC	CATQLTITGGETQYF